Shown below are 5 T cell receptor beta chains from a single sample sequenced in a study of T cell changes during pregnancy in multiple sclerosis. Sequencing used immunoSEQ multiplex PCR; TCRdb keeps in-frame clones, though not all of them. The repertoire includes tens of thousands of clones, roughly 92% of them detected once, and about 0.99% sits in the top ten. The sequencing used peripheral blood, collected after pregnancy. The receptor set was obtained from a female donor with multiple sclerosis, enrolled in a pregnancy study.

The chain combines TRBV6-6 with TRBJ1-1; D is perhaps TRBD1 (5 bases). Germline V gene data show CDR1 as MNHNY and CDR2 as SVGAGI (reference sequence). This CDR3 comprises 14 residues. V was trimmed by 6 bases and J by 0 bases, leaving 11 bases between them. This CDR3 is CASRRQSLNTEAFF. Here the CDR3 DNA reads TGTGCCAGCAGGAGACAGAGTTTGAACACTGAAGCTTTCTTT.

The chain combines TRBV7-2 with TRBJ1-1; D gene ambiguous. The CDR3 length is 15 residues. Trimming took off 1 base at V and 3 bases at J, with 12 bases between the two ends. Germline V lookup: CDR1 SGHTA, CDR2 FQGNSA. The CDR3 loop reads CASSLGRREDTEAFF. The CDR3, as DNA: TGTGCCAGCAGCTTAGGACGGAGGGAGGACACTGAAGCTTTCTTT.

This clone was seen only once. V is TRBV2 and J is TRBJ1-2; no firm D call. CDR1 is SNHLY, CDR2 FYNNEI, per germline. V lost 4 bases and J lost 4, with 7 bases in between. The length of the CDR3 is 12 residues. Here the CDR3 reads CASSGGFYGYTF. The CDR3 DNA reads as TGTGCCAGCAGTGGAGGGTTCTATGGCTACACCTTC.

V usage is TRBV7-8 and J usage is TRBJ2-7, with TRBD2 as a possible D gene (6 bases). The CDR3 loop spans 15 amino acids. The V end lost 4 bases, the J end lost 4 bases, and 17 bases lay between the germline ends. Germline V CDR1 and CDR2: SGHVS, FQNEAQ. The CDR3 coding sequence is TGTGCCAGCAGCTCCCGGGACTCTGCGTTTTACGAGCAGTACTTC. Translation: CASSSRDSAFYEQYF. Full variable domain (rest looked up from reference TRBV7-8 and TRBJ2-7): GAGVSQSPRYKVAKRGQDVALRCDPISGHVSLFWYQQALGQGPEFLTYFQNEAQLDKSGLPSDRFFAERPEGSVSTLKIQRTQQEDSAVYLCASSSRDSAFYEQYFGPGTRLTVT.

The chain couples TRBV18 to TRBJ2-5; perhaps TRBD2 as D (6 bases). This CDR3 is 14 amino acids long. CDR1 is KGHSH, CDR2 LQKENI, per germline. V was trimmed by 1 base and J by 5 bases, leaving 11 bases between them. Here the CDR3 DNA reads TGTGCCAGCTCACCACGGAGGGGAGAGGAGACCCAGTACTTC. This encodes CASSPRRGEETQYF.